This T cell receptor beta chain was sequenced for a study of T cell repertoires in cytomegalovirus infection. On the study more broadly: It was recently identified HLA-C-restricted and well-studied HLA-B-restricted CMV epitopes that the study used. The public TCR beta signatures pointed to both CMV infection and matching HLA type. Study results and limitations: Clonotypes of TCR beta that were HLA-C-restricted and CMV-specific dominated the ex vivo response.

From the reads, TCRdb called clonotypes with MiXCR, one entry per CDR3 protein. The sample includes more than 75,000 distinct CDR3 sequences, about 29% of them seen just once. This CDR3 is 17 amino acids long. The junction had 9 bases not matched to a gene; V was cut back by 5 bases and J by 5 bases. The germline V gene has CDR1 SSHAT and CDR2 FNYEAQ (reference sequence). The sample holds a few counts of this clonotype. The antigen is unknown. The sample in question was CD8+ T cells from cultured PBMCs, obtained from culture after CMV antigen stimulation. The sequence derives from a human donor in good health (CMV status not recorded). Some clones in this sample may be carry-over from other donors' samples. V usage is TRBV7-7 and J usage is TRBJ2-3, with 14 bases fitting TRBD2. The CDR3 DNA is TGTGCCAGCAGCCCATGGACTAGCGGGGGGTCCGGAGATACGCAGTATTTT. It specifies CASSPWTSGGSGDTQYF. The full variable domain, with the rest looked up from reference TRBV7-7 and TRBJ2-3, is GAGVSQSPRYKVTKRGQDVTLRCDPISSHATLYWYQQALGQGPEFLTYFNYEAQPDKSGLPSDRFSAERPEGSISTLTIQRTEQRDSAMYRCASSPWTSGGSGDTQYFGPGTRLTVL.